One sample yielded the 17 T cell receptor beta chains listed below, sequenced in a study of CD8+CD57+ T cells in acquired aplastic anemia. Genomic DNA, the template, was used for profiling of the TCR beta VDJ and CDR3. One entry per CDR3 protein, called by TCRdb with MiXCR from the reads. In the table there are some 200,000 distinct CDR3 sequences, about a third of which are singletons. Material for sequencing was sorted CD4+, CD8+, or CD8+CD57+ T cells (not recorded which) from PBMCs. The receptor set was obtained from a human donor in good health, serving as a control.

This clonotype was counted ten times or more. The CDR3 sequence is CASSPAGDGSQYF. The CDR3 region has the DNA TGCGCCAGCAGCCCCGCCGGGGATGGGTCCCAGTACTTC. V gene TRBV5-1 combines with J gene TRBJ2-5, with D perhaps TRBD2 (5 bases). V was pared by 4 bases and J by 9 bases, with 16 bases between. CDR3 length equals 13 residues. CDR1 and CDR2 (germline): SGHRS, YFSETQ.

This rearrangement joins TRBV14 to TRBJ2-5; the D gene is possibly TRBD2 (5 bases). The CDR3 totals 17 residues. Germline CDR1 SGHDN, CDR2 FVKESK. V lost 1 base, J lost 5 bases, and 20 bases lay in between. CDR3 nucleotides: TGTGCCAGCAGCCAAGCAGTAAATACGAGGGCCCGGGAGACCCAGTACTTC. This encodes CASSQAVNTRARETQYF.

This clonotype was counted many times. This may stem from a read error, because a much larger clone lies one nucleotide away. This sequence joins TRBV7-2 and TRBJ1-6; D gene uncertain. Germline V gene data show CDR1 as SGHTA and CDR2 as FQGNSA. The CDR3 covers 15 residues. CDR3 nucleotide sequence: TGTGCCGGCAGGAGGGATGGTGGAGAAGATTCACCCCTCCACTTT. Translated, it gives CAGRRDGGEDSPLHF.

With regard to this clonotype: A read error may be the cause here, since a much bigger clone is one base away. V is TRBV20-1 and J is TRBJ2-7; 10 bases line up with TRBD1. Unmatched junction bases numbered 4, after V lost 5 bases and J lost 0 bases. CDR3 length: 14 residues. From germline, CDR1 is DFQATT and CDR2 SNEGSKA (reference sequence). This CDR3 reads CSAPRTGGSYEQYF. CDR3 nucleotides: TGCAGTGCTCCCCGGACAGGGGGCTCCTACGAGCAGTACTTC.

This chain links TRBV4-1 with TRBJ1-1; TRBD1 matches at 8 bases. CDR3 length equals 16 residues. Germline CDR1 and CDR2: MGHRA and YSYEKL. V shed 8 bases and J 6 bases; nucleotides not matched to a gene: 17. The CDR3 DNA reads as TGCGCCAGCGGCACGGACAGGGTGATCAGGAGGGCTGAAGCTTTCTTT. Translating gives CASGTDRVIRRAEAFF.

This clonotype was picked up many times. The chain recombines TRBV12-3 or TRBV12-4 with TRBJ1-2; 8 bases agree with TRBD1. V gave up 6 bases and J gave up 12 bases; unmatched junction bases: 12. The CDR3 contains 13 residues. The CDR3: CASRPGQGRFHTF. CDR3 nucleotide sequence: TGTGCCAGCAGACCCGGACAGGGTAGATTCCACACCTTC.

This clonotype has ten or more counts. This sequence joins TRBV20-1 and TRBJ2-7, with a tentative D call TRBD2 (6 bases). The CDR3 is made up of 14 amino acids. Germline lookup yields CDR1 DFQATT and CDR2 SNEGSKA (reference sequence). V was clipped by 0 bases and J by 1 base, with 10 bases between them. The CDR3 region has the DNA TGCAGTGCTAGAGATACAAGCGGGTCCTACGAGCAGTACTTC. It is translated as CSARDTSGSYEQYF.

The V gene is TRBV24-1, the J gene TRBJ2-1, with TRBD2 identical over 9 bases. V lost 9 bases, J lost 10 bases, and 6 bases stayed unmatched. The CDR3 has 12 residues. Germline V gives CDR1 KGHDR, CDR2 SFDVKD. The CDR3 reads CATVSGSSEQFF. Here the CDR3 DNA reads TGTGCCACCGTTAGCGGGAGTAGCGAGCAGTTCTTC.

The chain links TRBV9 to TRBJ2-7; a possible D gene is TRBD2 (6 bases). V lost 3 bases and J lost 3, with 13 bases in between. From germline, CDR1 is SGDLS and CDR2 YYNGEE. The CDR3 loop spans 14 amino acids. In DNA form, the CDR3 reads TGTGCCAGCAGCGGTGGAGGGGTAGGCTACGAGCAGTACTTC. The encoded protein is CASSGGGVGYEQYF. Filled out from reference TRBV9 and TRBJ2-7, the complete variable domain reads DSGVTQTPKHLITATGQRVTLRCSPRSGDLSVYWYQQSLDQGLQFLIQYYNGEERAKGNILERFSAQQFPDLHSELNLSSLELGDSALYFCASSGGGVGYEQYFGPGTRLTVT.

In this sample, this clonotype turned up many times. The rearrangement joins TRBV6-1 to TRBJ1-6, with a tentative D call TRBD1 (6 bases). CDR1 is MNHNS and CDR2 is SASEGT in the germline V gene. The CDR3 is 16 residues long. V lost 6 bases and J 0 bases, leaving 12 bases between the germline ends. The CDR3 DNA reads TGTGCCAGCAGAAAACAGGGCAGCTCCTATAATTCACCCCTCCACTTT. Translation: CASRKQGSSYNSPLHF.

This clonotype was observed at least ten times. This CDR3 reads CASDTIPGTGYGYTF. CDR3 in DNA: TGTGCCAGCGATACGATTCCAGGGACGGGATATGGCTACACCTTC. V and J are TRBV28 and TRBJ1-2, with a tentative D call TRBD1 (5 bases). V was pared by 8 bases and J by 5 bases, with 21 bases between. The CDR3 runs to 15 residues. The germline gives CDR1 MDHEN, CDR2 SYDVKM.

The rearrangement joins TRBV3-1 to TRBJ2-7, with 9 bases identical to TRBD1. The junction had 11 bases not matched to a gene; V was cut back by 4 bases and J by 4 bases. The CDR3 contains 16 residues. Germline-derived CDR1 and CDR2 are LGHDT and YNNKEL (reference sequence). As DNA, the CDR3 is TGTGCCAGCAGCCCGGCCCGGGACAGGGCTGTTTACGAGCAGTACTTC. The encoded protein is CASSPARDRAVYEQYF.

CDR3: CSAVNATRGYTF. CDR3 DNA sequence: TGCAGCGCCGTAAACGCCACGCGAGGCTACACCTTC. V gene TRBV29-1 combines with J gene TRBJ1-2; D uncertain. The CDR3 has 12 residues. Germline CDR1 and CDR2: SQVTM and ANQGSEA. The V and J ends lost 7 bases and 8 bases respectively, with 17 bases between them.

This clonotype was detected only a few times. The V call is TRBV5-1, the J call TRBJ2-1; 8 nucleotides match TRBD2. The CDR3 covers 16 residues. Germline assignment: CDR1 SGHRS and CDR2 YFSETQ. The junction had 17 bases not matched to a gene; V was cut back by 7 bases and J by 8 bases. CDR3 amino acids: CASEPQPSGGTHEQFF. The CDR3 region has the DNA TGCGCCAGCGAACCTCAGCCGAGCGGGGGAACGCATGAGCAGTTCTTC.

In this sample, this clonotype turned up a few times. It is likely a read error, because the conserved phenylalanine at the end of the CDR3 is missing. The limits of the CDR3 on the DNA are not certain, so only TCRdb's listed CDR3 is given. The chain's CDR3 is CSVRTGGEY. The chain couples TRBV29-1 to TRBJ1-4; the tabulated D call, TRBD1, remains unverified against the DNA. The CDR3 spans 9 amino acids, including both terminal residues. Germline values: CDR1 SQVTM, CDR2 ANQGSEA.

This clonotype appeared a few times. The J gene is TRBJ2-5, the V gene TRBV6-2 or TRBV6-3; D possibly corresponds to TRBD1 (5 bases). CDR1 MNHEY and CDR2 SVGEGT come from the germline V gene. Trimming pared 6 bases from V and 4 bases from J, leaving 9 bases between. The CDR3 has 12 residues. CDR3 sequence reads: CASSPDRETQYF. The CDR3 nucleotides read TGTGCCAGCAGCCCAGACAGAGAGACCCAGTACTTC.

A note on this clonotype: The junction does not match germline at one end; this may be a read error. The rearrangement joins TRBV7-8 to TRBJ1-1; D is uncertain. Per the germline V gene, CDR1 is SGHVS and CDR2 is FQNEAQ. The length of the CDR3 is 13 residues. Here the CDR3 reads CASSFTANTGAFF. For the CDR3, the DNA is TGTGCCAGCAGCTTTACGGCGAACACTGGAGCTTTCTTT.